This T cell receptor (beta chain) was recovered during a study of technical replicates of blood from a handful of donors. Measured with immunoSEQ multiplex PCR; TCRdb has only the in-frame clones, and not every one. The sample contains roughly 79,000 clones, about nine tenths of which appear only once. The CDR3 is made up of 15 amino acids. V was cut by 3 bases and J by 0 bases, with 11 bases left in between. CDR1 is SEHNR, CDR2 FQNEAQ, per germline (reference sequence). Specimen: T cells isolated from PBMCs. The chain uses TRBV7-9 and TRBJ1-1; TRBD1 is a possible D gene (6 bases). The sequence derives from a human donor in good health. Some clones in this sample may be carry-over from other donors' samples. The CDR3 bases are TGTGCCAGCAGCTTCCAGGACAGCATGAACACTGAAGCTTTCTTT. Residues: CASSFQDSMNTEAFF.